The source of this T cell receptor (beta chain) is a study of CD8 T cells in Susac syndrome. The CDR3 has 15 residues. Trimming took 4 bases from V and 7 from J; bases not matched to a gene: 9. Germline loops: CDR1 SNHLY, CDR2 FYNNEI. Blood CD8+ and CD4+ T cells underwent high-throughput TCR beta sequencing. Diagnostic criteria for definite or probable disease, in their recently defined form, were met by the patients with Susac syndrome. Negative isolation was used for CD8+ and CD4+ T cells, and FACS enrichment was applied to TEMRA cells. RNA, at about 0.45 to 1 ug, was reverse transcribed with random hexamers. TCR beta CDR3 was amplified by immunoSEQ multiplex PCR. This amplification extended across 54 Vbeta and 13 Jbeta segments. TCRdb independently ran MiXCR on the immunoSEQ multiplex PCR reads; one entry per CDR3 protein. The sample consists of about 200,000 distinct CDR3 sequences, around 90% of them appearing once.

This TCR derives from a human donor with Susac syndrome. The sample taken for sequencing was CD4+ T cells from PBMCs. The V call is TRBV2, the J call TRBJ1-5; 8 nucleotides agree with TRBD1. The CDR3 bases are TGTGCCAGCAGTGTCGGAGCAGGGGGCAGCCAGCCCCAGCATTTT. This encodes CASSVGAGGSQPQHF.